This T cell receptor beta chain was profiled in a study of cytomegalovirus exposure and HLA in healthy donors. Trimming cost V 1 base and J 7 bases, with 5 bases left between them. In germline, CDR1 is SGHDN, CDR2 FVKESK. This CDR3 has 12 amino acids. PCR primers comprised 60 Vbeta and 13 Jbeta primers. Measured with immunoSEQ multiplex PCR; TCRdb has only the in-frame clones, and not every one. The sample lists about 80,000 clones, approximately 67% occurring once. J is TRBJ2-1 and V is TRBV14; D call uncertain. This clonotype was sampled from a male donor in good health and CMV-seropositive. The material sequenced was PBMCs. For the CDR3, the DNA is TGTGCCAGCAGCCAAGGCGAAAATGAGCAGTTCTTC. As protein: CASSQGENEQFF. Using reference TRBV14 and TRBJ2-1 for the parts outside the CDR3, the full variable domain is EAGVTQFPSHSVIEKGQTVTLRCDPISGHDNLYWYRRVMGKEIKFLLHFVKESKQDESGMPNNRFLAERTGGTYSTLKVQPAELEDSGVYFCASSQGENEQFFGPGTRLTVL.